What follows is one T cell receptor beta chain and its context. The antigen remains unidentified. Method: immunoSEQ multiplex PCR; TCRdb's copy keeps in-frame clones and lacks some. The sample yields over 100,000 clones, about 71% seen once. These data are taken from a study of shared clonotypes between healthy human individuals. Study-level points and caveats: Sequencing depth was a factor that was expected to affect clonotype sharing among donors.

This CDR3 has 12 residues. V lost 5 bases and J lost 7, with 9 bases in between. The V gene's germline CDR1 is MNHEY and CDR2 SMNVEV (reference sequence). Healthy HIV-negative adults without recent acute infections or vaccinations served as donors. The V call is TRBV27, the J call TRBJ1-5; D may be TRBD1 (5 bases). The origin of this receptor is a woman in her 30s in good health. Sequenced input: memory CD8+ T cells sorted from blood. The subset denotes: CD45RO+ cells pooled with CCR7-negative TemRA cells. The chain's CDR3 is CASSAEGQPQHF. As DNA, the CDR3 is TGTGCCAGCAGTGCCGAGGGGCAGCCCCAGCATTTT.